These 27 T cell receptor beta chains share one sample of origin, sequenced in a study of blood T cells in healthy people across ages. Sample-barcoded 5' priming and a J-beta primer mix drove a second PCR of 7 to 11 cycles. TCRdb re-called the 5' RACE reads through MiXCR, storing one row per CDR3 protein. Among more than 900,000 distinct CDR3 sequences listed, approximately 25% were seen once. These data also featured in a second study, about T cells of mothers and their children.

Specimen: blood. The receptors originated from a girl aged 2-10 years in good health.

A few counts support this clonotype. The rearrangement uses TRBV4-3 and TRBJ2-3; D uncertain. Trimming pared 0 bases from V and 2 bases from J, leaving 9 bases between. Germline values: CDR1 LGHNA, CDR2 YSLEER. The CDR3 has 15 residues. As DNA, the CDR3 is TGCGCCAGCAGCCAAGATCCTCAGAACACAGATACGCAGTATTTT. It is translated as CASSQDPQNTDTQYF.

CDR3 coding DNA: TGTGCCAGCAGTTCATGGGACAACGGAGAGACCCAGTACTTC. Encoded protein: CASSSWDNGETQYF. The chain employs TRBV6-2 or TRBV6-3 and TRBJ2-5; D perhaps matches TRBD1 (6 bases). There are 14 residues in the CDR3. V dropped 4 bases and J dropped 4 bases, with 13 bases sitting between them. In germline, CDR1 is MNHEY, CDR2 SVGEGT.

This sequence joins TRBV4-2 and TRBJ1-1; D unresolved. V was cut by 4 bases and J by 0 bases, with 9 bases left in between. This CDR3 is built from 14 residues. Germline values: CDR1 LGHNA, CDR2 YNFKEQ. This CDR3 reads CASSPPQLNTEAFF. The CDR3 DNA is TGTGCCAGCAGCCCACCTCAGCTGAACACTGAAGCTTTCTTT.

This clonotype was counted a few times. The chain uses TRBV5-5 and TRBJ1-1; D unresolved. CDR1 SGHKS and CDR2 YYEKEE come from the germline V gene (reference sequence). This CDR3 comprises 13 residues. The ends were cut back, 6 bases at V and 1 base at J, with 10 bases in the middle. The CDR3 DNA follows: TGTGCCAGCACCACCGGGCAGAACACTGAAGCTTTCTTT. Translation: CASTTGQNTEAFF.

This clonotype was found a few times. The CDR3 is CASSQDPGNTEAFF. CDR3 DNA sequence: TGCGCCAGCAGCCAAGATCCAGGGAACACTGAAGCTTTCTTT. The chain couples TRBV4-1 to TRBJ1-1; D is unclear. Germline lookup yields CDR1 MGHRA and CDR2 YSYEKL. V was clipped by 0 bases and J by 1 base, with 6 bases between them. The CDR3 runs to 14 residues.

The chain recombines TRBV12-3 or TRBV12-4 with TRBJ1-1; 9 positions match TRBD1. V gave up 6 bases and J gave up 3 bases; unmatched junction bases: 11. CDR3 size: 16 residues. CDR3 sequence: CASSQGTGWGDTEAFF. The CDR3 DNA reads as TGTGCCAGCAGCCAAGGGACAGGGTGGGGGGACACTGAAGCTTTCTTT.

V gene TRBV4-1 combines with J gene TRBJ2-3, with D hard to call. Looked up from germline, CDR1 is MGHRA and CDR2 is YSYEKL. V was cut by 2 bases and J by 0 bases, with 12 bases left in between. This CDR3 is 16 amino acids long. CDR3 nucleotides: TGCGCCAGCAGCCAATCGGAACCCCTTAGCACAGATACGCAGTATTTT. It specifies CASSQSEPLSTDTQYF.

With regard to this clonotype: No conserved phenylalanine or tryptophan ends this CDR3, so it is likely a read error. CDR3 DNA: TGTGCCACCAGCACAGAGAACACTGAAGCTTTCCTT. This sequence encodes CATSTENTEAFL. The chain recombines TRBV15 with TRBJ1-1, with D uncertain. This CDR3 comprises 12 residues. Germline CDR1 and CDR2: LNHNV and YYDKDF (reference sequence). The V and J ends lost 4 bases and 1 base respectively, with 4 bases between them.

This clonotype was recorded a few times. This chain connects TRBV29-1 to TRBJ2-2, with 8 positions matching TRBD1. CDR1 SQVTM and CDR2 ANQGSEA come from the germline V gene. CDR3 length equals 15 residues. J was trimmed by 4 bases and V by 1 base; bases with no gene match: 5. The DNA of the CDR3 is TGCAGCGTTGAAGGGCAGGGGGCCCTCACCGGGGAGCTGTTTTTT. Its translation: CSVEGQGALTGELFF.

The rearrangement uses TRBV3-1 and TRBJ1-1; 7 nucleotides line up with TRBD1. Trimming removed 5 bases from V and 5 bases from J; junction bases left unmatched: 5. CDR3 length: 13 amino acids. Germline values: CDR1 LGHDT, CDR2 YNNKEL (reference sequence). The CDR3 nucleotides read TGTGCCAGCAGCTCAGGGGGTAGAACTGAAGCTTTCTTT. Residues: CASSSGGRTEAFF. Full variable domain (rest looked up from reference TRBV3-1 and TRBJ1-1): DTAVSQTPKYLVTQMGNDKSIKCEQNLGHDTMYWYKQDSKKFLKIMFSYNNKELIINETVPNRFSPKSPDKAHLNLHINSLELGDSAVYFCASSSGGRTEAFFGQGTRLTVV.

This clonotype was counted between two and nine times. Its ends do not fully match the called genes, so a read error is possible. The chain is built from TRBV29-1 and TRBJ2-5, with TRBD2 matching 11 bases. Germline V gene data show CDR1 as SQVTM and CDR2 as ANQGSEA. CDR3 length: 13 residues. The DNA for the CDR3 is TGCAGCGCCTTAGCGGGAGGGCCGTCTGACCCGTTCTTC. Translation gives CSALAGGPSDPFF.

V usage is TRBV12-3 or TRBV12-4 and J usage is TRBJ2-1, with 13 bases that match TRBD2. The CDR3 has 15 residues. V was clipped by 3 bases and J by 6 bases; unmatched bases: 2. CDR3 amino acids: CASSLTSGGPNEQFF. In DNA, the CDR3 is TGTGCCAGCAGTTTGACTAGCGGGGGGCCCAATGAGCAGTTCTTC.

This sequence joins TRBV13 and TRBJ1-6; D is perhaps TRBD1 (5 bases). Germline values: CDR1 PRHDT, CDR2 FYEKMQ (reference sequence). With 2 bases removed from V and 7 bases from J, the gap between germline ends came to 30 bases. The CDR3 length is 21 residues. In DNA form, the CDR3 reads TGTGCCAGCAGCTTAAAAAACGACCGGGACGTTCGGTCCGCGACGAATTCACCCCTCCACTTT. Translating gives CASSLKNDRDVRSATNSPLHF.

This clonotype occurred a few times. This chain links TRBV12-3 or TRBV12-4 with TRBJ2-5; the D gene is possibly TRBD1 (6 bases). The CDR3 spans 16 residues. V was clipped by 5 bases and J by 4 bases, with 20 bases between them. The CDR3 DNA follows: TGTGCCAGCAGTCCATCATCCAGGGGTTTCAGAGAGACCCAGTACTTC. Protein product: CASSPSSRGFRETQYF.

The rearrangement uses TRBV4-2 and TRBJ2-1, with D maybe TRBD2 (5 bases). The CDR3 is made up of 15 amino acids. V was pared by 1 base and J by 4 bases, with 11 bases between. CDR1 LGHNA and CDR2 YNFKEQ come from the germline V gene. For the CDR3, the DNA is TGTGCCAGCAGCCAAGCGGGATCTGGGTACAATGAGCAGTTCTTC. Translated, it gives CASSQAGSGYNEQFF.

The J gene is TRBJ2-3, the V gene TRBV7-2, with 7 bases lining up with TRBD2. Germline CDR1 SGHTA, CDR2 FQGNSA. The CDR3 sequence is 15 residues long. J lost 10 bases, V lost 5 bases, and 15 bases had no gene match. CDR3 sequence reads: CASSLVAGDVYAQYF. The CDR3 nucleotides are TGTGCCAGCAGCCTAGTGGCGGGAGATGTGTACGCGCAGTATTTT.

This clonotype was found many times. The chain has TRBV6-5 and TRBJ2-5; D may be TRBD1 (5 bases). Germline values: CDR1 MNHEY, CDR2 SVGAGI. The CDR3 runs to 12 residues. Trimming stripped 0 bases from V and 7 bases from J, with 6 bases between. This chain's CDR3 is CASSYSRGTQYF. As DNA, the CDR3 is TGTGCCAGCAGTTACTCTAGGGGGACCCAGTACTTC.

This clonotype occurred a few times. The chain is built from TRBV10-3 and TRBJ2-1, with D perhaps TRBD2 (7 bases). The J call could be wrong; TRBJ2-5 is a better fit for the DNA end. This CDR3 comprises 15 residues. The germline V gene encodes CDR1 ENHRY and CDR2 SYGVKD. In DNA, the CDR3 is TGTGCCATCAGTGTATCGTCTGGGGGGGGCGAGACCCAGTACTTC. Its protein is CAISVSSGGGETQYF.

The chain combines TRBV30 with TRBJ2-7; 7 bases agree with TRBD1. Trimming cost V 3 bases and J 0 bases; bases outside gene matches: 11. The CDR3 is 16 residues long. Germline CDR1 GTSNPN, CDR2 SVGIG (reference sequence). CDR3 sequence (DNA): TGTGCCTGGAGACCTAACGACAGGGACAGCTCCTACGAGCAGTACTTC. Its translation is CAWRPNDRDSSYEQYF.

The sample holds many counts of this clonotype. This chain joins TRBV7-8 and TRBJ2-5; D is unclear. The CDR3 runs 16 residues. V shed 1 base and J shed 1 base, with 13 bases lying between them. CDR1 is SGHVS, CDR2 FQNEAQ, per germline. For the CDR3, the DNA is TGTGCCAGCAGCTTAGGGCTCTCAGTGGGCCAAGAGACCCAGTACTTC. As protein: CASSLGLSVGQETQYF.

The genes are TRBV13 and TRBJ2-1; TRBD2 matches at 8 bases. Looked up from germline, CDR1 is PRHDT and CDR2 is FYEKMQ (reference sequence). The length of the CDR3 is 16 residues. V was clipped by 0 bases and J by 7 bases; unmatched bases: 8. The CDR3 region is CASSLGGGLGGNEQFF. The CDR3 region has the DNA TGTGCCAGCAGCTTAGGAGGGGGACTAGGAGGGAATGAGCAGTTCTTC.

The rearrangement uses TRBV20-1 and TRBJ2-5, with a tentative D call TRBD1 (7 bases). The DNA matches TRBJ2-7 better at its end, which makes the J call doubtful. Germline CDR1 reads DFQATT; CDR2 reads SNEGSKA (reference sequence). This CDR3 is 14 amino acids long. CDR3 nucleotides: TGCAGTGCTATTGGGGCTCAGGGGGGCTACGAGCAGTACTTC. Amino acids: CSAIGAQGGYEQYF.

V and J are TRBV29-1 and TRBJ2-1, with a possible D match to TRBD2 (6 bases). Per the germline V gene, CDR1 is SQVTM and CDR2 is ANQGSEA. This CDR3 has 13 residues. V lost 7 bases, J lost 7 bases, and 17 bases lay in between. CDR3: CSGQASALNEQFF. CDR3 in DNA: TGCAGCGGGCAGGCTAGCGCGTTGAATGAGCAGTTCTTC.

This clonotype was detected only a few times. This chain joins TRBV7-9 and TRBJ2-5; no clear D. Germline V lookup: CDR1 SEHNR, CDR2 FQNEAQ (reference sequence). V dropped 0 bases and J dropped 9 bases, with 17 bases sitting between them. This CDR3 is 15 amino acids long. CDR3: CASSLALTGRVPQYF. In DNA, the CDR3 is TGTGCCAGCAGCTTAGCGCTCACTGGACGGGTGCCCCAGTACTTC.

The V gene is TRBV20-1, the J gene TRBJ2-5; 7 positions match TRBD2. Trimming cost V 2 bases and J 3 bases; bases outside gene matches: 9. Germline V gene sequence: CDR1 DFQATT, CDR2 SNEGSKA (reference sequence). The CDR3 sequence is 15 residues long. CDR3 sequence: CSARNSGGVEETQYF. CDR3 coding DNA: TGCAGTGCTAGAAATTCGGGGGGTGTGGAAGAGACCCAGTACTTC.

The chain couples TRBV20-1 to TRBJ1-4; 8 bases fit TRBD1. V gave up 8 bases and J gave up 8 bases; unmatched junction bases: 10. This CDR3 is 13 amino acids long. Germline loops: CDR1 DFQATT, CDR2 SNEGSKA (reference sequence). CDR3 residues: CSTHRQGPEKLFF. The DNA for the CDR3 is TGCAGTACCCATCGACAGGGGCCGGAAAAACTGTTTTTT.

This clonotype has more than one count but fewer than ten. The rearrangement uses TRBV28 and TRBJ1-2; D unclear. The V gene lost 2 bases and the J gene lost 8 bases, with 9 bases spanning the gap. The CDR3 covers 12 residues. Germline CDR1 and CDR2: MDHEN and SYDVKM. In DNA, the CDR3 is TGTGCCAGCAGTTTAGGGCAGTGGGGCTACACCTTC. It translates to CASSLGQWGYTF.